The 27 T cell receptor beta chains in this list originate from one sample, sequenced in a study of cytomegalovirus exposure and HLA in healthy donors. Primers included in the PCR were 60 Vbeta and 13 Jbeta primers. This table comes from immunoSEQ multiplex PCR, and its TCRdb copy is limited to in-frame clones, with some not included. The table has approximately 140,000 clones, 82% seen once. The specimen was PBMCs. The receptors were sampled from a male donor in good health and CMV-seronegative.

This clone was seen once. V gene TRBV30 combines with J gene TRBJ1-5; 10 positions match TRBD1. Germline-derived CDR1 and CDR2 are GTSNPN and SVGIG (reference sequence). The CDR3 is 15 residues long. Trimming cost V 5 bases and J 3 bases; bases outside gene matches: 7. The chain's CDR3 is CAWSRDRGLNQPQHF. CDR3 coding DNA: TGTGCCTGGTCCCGAGACAGGGGGCTCAATCAGCCCCAGCATTTT.

The rearrangement joins TRBV6-5 to TRBJ1-2; D is ambiguous. V dropped 6 bases and J dropped 2 bases, with 10 bases sitting between them. In germline, CDR1 is MNHEY, CDR2 SVGAGI. The CDR3 sequence is 13 residues long. Written as DNA, the CDR3 is TGTGCCAGCAGCAGACAACCAAACTATGGCTACACCTTC. This codes for CASSRQPNYGYTF.

This clone has more than one count but fewer than ten. The DNA of the CDR3 is TGTGCCAGCAGCGGGGGGGGACTAGCGAACAATGAGCAGTTCTTC. Its translation: CASSGGGLANNEQFF. J is TRBJ2-1 and V is TRBV6-5; the match to TRBD2 covers 10 bases. The length of the CDR3 is 15 residues. CDR1 MNHEY and CDR2 SVGAGI come from the germline V gene. Germline trimming cut 6 bases from V and 5 bases from J; bases unmatched to any gene: 7.

This clone turned up a few times. The CDR3 spells CASGDRGIQYF. CDR3 bases: TGTGCCAGCGGGGACAGGGGTATTCAGTACTTC. V and J are TRBV27 and TRBJ2-5, with 10 bases fitting TRBD1. CDR1 is MNHEY and CDR2 is SMNVEV in the germline V gene (reference sequence). V was pared by 8 bases and J by 11 bases, with 5 bases of the junction left unmatched. The CDR3 spans 11 residues.

The chain joins TRBV7-9 to TRBJ2-7; weak D call: TRBD1 (6 bases). In germline, CDR1 is SEHNR, CDR2 FQNEAQ (reference sequence). Trimming removed 2 bases from V and 6 bases from J, with 17 bases in between. The CDR3 consists of 15 residues. The DNA of the CDR3 is TGTGCCAGCAGCTTAAACACCCAGGGGCGGCTCGAGCAGTACTTC. Its translation: CASSLNTQGRLEQYF.

The chain has TRBV7-9 and TRBJ1-6; tentatively, D is TRBD1 (6 bases). Germline V gene data show CDR1 as SEHNR and CDR2 as FQNEAQ (reference sequence). With 5 bases removed from V and 1 base from J, the gap between germline ends came to 9 bases. CDR3 size: 15 residues. CDR3 DNA: TGTGCCAGCAGCCCAGGGGAGTCCTATAATTCACCCCTCCACTTT. It is translated as CASSPGESYNSPLHF.

There are a few counts of this clone. The V call is TRBV5-1, the J call TRBJ1-4, with D possibly matching TRBD1 (6 bases). The V end lost 2 bases, the J end lost 6 bases, and 11 bases lay between the germline ends. Germline values: CDR1 SGHRS, CDR2 YFSETQ. The CDR3 consists of 14 residues. The CDR3 is CASSFKGQDEKLFF. The DNA of the CDR3 is TGCGCCAGCAGCTTTAAGGGACAAGATGAAAAACTGTTTTTT. The variable domain in full, with the rest retrieved from reference TRBV5-1 and TRBJ1-4, is KAGVTQTPRYLIKTRGQQVTLSCSPISGHRSVSWYQQTPGQGLQFLFEYFSETQRNKGNFPGRFSGRQFSNSRSEMNVSTLELGDSALYLCASSFKGQDEKLFFGSGTQLSVL.

The chain links TRBV2 to TRBJ2-5; tentatively, D is TRBD2 (7 bases). This CDR3 is 13 amino acids long. Germline loops: CDR1 SNHLY, CDR2 FYNNEI. CDR3 DNA sequence: TGTGCTACCAGACGGGGGGCAGGGGAGACCCAGTACTTC. Translating it yields CATRRGAGETQYF.

The chain carries TRBV7-6 and TRBJ2-7, with 10 bases that match TRBD2. CDR1 SGHVS and CDR2 FNYEAQ come from the germline V gene. CDR3 size: 18 residues. The J segment lost 0 bases and the V segment lost 5 bases, leaving 13 bases of the junction unmatched. In nucleotides, the CDR3 is TGTGCCAGCAGCCCCCGGACTAGCGGAGATTTCCCCTCCTACGAGCAGTACTTC. Its protein product is CASSPRTSGDFPSYEQYF. Using reference TRBV7-6 and TRBJ2-7 for the parts outside the CDR3, the full variable domain is GAGVSQSPRYKVTKRGQDVALRCDPISGHVSLYWYRQALGQGPEFLTYFNYEAQQDKSGLPNDRFSAERPEGSISTLTIQRTEQRDSAMYRCASSPRTSGDFPSYEQYFGPGTRLTVT.

The rearrangement links TRBV4-3 to TRBJ2-5, with 7 bases identical to TRBD2. This CDR3 region has 18 residues. Germline CDR1 is LGHNA and CDR2 is YSLEER. V lost 0 bases and J lost 2; bases outside the gene matches: 12. CDR3 in amino acids: CASSQEPRGEGLQETQYF. DNA of the CDR3: TGCGCCAGCAGCCAAGAACCCCGGGGGGAGGGGCTACAAGAGACCCAGTACTTC.

This clone was detected only a few times. This chain links TRBV6-5 with TRBJ2-2; TRBD1 might be the D (6 bases). Germline CDR1 MNHEY, CDR2 SVGAGI. Trimming took 4 bases from V and 1 from J, leaving 7 bases between them. The CDR3 is 14 residues long. As DNA, the CDR3 is TGTGCCAGCAGTTGGGGACAGAACACCGGGGAGCTGTTTTTT. The encoded protein is CASSWGQNTGELFF.

The rearrangement joins TRBV5-4 to TRBJ2-3; no firm D call. In germline, CDR1 is SGHNT, CDR2 YYREEE (reference sequence). Trimming pared 10 bases from V and 5 bases from J, leaving 5 bases between. This CDR3 has 9 amino acids. The CDR3 nucleotides read TGTGCCCCCGGAGATACGCAGTATTTT. This gives the protein CAPGDTQYF.

The chain joins TRBV7-2 to TRBJ1-1; D not certain. The CDR3 is 14 residues long. V was shortened by 7 bases and J by 1 base, with 13 bases between the two germline ends. Germline V gives CDR1 SGHTA, CDR2 FQGNSA. CDR3 nucleotides: TGTGCCAGCAAACAGCCGAGAGAGAACACTGAAGCTTTCTTT. Residues: CASKQPRENTEAFF.

V is TRBV27 and J is TRBJ2-1, with 7 nucleotides matching TRBD2. The length of the CDR3 is 17 residues. Per germline, CDR1 MNHEY and CDR2 SMNVEV (reference sequence). J was trimmed by 0 bases and V by 3 bases; bases with no gene match: 8. CDR3 residues: CASSLVGGPSSYNEQFF. In nucleotides, the CDR3 is TGTGCCAGCAGTTTGGTGGGAGGGCCGAGCTCCTACAATGAGCAGTTCTTC.

This chain links TRBV4-1 with TRBJ2-7, with 11 bases identical to TRBD1. V lost 3 bases and J lost 2; bases outside the gene matches: 3. Germline CDR1 is MGHRA and CDR2 is YSYEKL. The CDR3 runs 15 residues. The CDR3 here is CASSHPGQGAYEQYF. The DNA of the CDR3 is TGCGCCAGCAGCCATCCGGGACAGGGGGCCTACGAGCAGTACTTC.

The chain combines TRBV28 with TRBJ2-7; 11 bases are a match to TRBD2. V lost 6 bases and J lost 5; bases outside the gene matches: 6. The CDR3 covers 14 residues. Germline lookup yields CDR1 MDHEN and CDR2 SYDVKM. The CDR3: CASSLTSGADEQYF. CDR3 DNA sequence: TGTGCCAGCAGCCTGACTAGCGGGGCCGACGAGCAGTACTTC.

This chain links TRBV19 with TRBJ1-5, with 8 bases identical to TRBD1. The V gene end was trimmed by 5 bases and the J gene end by 6 bases; junction bases not matched to a gene: 18. This CDR3 contains 18 residues. Germline CDR1 and CDR2: LNHDA and SQIVND (reference sequence). CDR3 nucleotide sequence: TGTGCCAGTAGTTCGAACGGGACAGGTCTTATGAGGGGTCAGCCCCAGCATTTT. It codes for CASSSNGTGLMRGQPQHF. The full variable domain, its missing parts supplied by reference TRBV19 and TRBJ1-5, is DGGITQSPKYLFRKEGQNVTLSCEQNLNHDAMYWYRQDPGQGLRLIYYSQIVNDFQKGDIAEGYSVSREKKESFPLTVTSAQKNPTAFYLCASSSNGTGLMRGQPQHFGDGTRLSIL.

The gene calls are TRBV7-9 and TRBJ2-3; D might be TRBD1 (5 bases). V was clipped by 5 bases and J by 4 bases, with 10 bases between them. Looked up from germline, CDR1 is SEHNR and CDR2 is FQNEAQ (reference sequence). CDR3 size: 13 residues. The DNA for the CDR3 is TGTGCCAGCAGCCCAGGACATTCAGATACGCAGTATTTT. Protein sequence: CASSPGHSDTQYF.

The chain links TRBV6-5 to TRBJ2-1, with D maybe TRBD2 (6 bases). With 4 bases removed from V and 9 bases from J, the gap between germline ends came to 19 bases. This CDR3 has 15 amino acids. Germline CDR1 and CDR2: MNHEY and SVGAGI. For the CDR3, the DNA is TGTGCCAGCAGTTCACGGGACGGGACTCTGAGTGAGCAGTTCTTC. Translating it yields CASSSRDGTLSEQFF.

This clone occurred a few times. The CDR3 sequence: CASSLILAGAESFF. CDR3 sequence (DNA): TGTGCCAGCAGCTTAATCCTAGCGGGGGCCGAATCGTTCTTC. The chain uses TRBV7-9 and TRBJ2-1, with TRBD2 matching over 10 bases. CDR1 and CDR2 (germline): SEHNR, FQNEAQ (reference sequence). V gave up 2 bases and J gave up 15 bases; unmatched junction bases: 10. The CDR3 contains 14 residues.

This clone has only one observation. The chain couples TRBV5-4 to TRBJ2-7, with TRBD2 matching over 9 bases. The CDR3 runs 17 residues. Germline V gene sequence: CDR1 SGHNT, CDR2 YYREEE (reference sequence). J was trimmed by 2 bases and V by 4 bases; bases with no gene match: 13. The CDR3 sequence is CASSPPRAGGPPYEQYF. DNA of the CDR3: TGTGCCAGCAGCCCACCCAGAGCGGGAGGTCCCCCCTACGAGCAGTACTTC.

V and J are TRBV7-9 and TRBJ2-7, with 7 bases lining up with TRBD2. The trim removed 5 bases at V and 3 bases at J, leaving 10 bases unmatched. The CDR3 spans 15 residues. Germline values: CDR1 SEHNR, CDR2 FQNEAQ (reference sequence). The CDR3 here is CASSGGGERDYEQYF. The CDR3 coding sequence is TGTGCCAGCAGCGGTGGGGGGGAGAGAGACTACGAGCAGTACTTC.

This clone was detected only a few times. This chain joins TRBV28 and TRBJ1-5, with TRBD1 identical over 8 bases. The CDR3 contains 14 residues. Germline V gene data show CDR1 as MDHEN and CDR2 as SYDVKM. Trimming cost V 6 bases and J 6 bases; bases outside gene matches: 7. DNA of the CDR3: TGTGCCAGCAGGCCACCACAGGGGGTTCAGCCCCAGCATTTT. Its protein product is CASRPPQGVQPQHF.

The chain links TRBV19 to TRBJ2-7; 8 positions match TRBD1. The CDR3 is made up of 14 amino acids. J lost 6 bases, V lost 6 bases, and 10 bases had no gene match. Per the germline V gene, CDR1 is LNHDA and CDR2 is SQIVND (reference sequence). The CDR3 DNA reads as TGTGCCAGTAGCCCTACAGGGGGTGTAAGCGAGCAGTACTTC. It is translated as CASSPTGGVSEQYF.

The chain employs TRBV19 and TRBJ2-1; 7 bases are a match to TRBD2. CDR3 size: 13 residues. Trimming took 6 bases from V and 9 from J; bases not matched to a gene: 8. Germline values: CDR1 LNHDA, CDR2 SQIVND (reference sequence). Here the CDR3 DNA reads TGTGCCAGTAGCCTGGGGGGGGTTAGTGAGCAGTTCTTC. It translates to CASSLGGVSEQFF.

Of note for this clone: Different DNA sequences within this sample yield the same CDR3. The chain uses TRBV6-5 and TRBJ1-1, with a possible D match to TRBD1 (5 bases). The V gene lost 0 bases and the J gene lost 2 bases, with 10 bases spanning the gap. The CDR3 has 15 residues. Germline V gene sequence: CDR1 MNHEY, CDR2 SVGAGI. CDR3 residues: CASSYSWQGNTEAFF. The CDR3 DNA reads TGTGCCAGCAGTTACTCCTGGCAGGGAAACACTGAAGCTTTCTTT.

The CDR3, as DNA: TGTGCCATCAGTTCTAAAGCGGGATCTCGGGAGACCCAGTACTTC. Translating gives CAISSKAGSRETQYF. The chain uses TRBV10-3 and TRBJ2-5; 7 nucleotides align to TRBD2. Germline V CDR1 and CDR2: ENHRY, SYGVKD. Trimming removed 5 bases from V and 5 bases from J; junction bases left unmatched: 11. This CDR3 is built from 15 residues.